Described below is a single T cell receptor (beta chain) sequence and its context. Its specificity is unknown. This record comes from a study of post-analysis software for immune sequencing data. On the study more broadly: Multiple sclerosis in the patients followed relapsing-remitting, secondary progressive and progressive-relapsing courses.

Every TCR beta cDNA library bore unique molecular identifiers. A single record per CDR3 protein comes from TCRdb applying MiXCR to the PCR reads. The sample lists 400,000 to 500,000 distinct CDR3 sequences, approximately 39% seen once, with 6.5% to 8% in the top ten. The CDR3 extends over 14 amino acids. V was shortened by 6 bases and J by 0 bases, with 9 bases between the two germline ends. Germline-derived CDR1 and CDR2 are SNHLY and FYNNEI. Study results and limitations: Compared with controls, patients had more of roughly five TRBV segments, including TRBV5-6, TRBV5-1 and TRBV20-1.

The chain joins TRBV2 to TRBJ2-1; D might be TRBD1 or TRBD2, each matching 6 bases. The receptor's source is a girl aged 2 to 9 with multiple sclerosis. Sequencing used blood. The CDR3 loop reads CASRKGGSYNEQFF. Here the CDR3 DNA reads TGTGCCAGCAGGAAGGGGGGCTCCTACAATGAGCAGTTCTTC.